This TCR beta chain comes out of a study of T-cell memory formation after mild COVID-19. In the case of this clonotype: Its target is not known.

TCRdb independently ran MiXCR on the 5' RACE reads; one entry per CDR3 protein. The repertoire holds about 350,000 distinct CDR3 sequences, with roughly 13% as singletons. The study's findings and limits: A balance of CD4 and CD8 characterized clones contracting day 15 to 85, whereas later expanders leaned CD4+.

Trimming cost V 8 bases and J 3 bases; bases outside gene matches: 10. Germline-derived CDR1 and CDR2 are LGHNA and YSLEER. The CDR3 contains 15 residues. Sequences were obtained from PBMCs or a T cell subset sorted from them (not recorded which). The chain carries TRBV4-3 and TRBJ2-5; 9 bases fit TRBD2. The TCR comes from a man aged 18 to 30 who had mild COVID-19 (a few samples of this study predate the infection). Cell type and time point are not known. DNA of the CDR3: TGCGCCAGCTACGAGGGGACTAGCATCGAAGAGACCCAGTACTTC. As protein: CASYEGTSIEETQYF.